This TCR beta chain was recorded in a study of T-cell reconstitution after alpha-beta-depleted transplantation in children. The study's findings and limits: Expanded graft clones, several hundred of them, were reportedly the source of alpha-beta T cells about two months after transplant.

As concerns this clonotype: Its antigen is unidentified.

Unique molecular identifiers featured in how the TCRbeta library was prepared. TCRdb reprocessed the PCR reads with MiXCR, giving one entry per CDR3 protein. The profile shows 490,000 or so distinct CDR3 sequences, roughly 10% of them singletons. The sequences come from PBMCs, collected before TCRalphabeta/CD19-depleted stem cell transplant. The receptor was isolated from a child aged 2 to 15 with inherited bone marrow failure, due to receive a stem cell transplant.

In DNA, the CDR3 is TGTGCCAGCAGCCGGGACAGGGTCCAGCCCCAGCATTTT. Encoded protein: CASSRDRVQPQHF. The rearrangement links TRBV7-2 to TRBJ1-5; 9 positions agree with TRBD1. The CDR3 runs to 13 residues. Germline CDR1 reads SGHTA; CDR2 reads FQGNSA. V lost 5 bases to trimming and J lost 7 bases; unmatched junction nucleotides: 3.